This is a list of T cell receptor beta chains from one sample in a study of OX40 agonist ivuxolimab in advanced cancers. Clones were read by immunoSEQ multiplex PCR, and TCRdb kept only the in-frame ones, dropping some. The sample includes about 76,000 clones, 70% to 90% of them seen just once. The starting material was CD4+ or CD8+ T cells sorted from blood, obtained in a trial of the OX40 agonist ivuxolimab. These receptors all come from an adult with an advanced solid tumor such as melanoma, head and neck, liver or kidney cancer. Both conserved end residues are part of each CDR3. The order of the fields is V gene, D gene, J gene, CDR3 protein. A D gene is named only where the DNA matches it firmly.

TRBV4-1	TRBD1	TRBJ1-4	CASSQGLLKQGGEKLFF
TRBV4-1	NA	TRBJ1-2	CASSHPPRKIGGYTF
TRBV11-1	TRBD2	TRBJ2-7	CASQLAGGYEQYF
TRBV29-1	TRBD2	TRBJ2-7	CSVDLAGGGYEQYF
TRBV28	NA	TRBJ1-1	CASTSTVLYTEAFF
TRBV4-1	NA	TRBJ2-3	CASSQEVDTQYF
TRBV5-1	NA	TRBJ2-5	CASRPDQETQYF
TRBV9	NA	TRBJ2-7	CASSVAPLTYEQYF
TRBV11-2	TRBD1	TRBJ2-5	CASSLDGTALTTQYF
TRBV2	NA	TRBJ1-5	CASSEAGGDNQPQHF
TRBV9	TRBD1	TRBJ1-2	CASSGNGQGHYGYTF
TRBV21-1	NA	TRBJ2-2	CASSKEGVGARTGELFF
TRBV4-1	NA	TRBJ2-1	CASSQDLSYNEQFF
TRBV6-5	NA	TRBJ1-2	CASSYSRENYGYTF
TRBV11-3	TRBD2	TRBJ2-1	CATAGTRDVEQFF
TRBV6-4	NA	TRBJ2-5	CASSDSHHEASETQYF
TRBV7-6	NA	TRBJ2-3	CASSLLVGPDTQYF
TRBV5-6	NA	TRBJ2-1	CASSPGFGSSYNEQFF
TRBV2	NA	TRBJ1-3	CASSRTDSGNTIYF
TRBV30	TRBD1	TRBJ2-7	CAESSPSPGGNSYEQYF